This entry describes one T cell receptor beta chain. V lost 3 bases to trimming and J lost 1 base; unmatched junction nucleotides: 2. The CDR3 sequence is 14 residues long. CDR1 SGHVS and CDR2 FQNEAQ come from the germline V gene. Clones were sequenced by immunoSEQ multiplex PCR, and TCRdb holds only the in-frame ones, with some missing. Counted here are about 170,000 clones, just under 95% occurring once; the ten biggest clones make up 4.6%. These data originate in a study of blood T cell repertoires in COVID-19. On the study more broadly: The samples span acute and convalescent COVID-19 from the United States, Italy and Spain.

The clonotype was recovered from a woman aged 45-65 years with acute or convalescent COVID-19. The sample consisted of peripheral blood. The V and J genes are TRBV7-8 and TRBJ1-1; 7 bases align to TRBD1. The CDR3 nucleotides are TGTGCCAGCAGCTTGTGGACAGGGAACACTGAAGCTTTCTTT. Translated: CASSLWTGNTEAFF.